Each of the 18 T cell receptor beta chains below was sequenced from the same sample in a study of blood T cell repertoires in COVID-19. Assay used: immunoSEQ multiplex PCR; TCRdb lists only in-frame clones, some missing. Here the sample spans 400,000 to 450,000 clones, 75% to 90% being singletons. Source material: peripheral blood. These TCRs come from a woman aged 30 to 39 with active or convalescent COVID-19.

This sequence joins TRBV19 and TRBJ1-1; D possibly corresponds to TRBD1 (6 bases). CDR1 is LNHDA, CDR2 SQIVND, per germline (reference sequence). There are 15 residues in the CDR3. Trimming stripped 5 bases from V and 1 base from J, with 14 bases between. For the CDR3, the DNA is TGTGCCAGTAGTGTCTTACCGACAGGGAACACTGAAGCTTTCTTT. Translating it yields CASSVLPTGNTEAFF.

This clone was detected only once. The chain has TRBV3-1 (or the pseudogene TRBV3-2) and TRBJ1-1; 7 nucleotides agree with TRBD1. This CDR3 comprises 16 residues. The trim removed 5 bases at V and 0 bases at J, leaving 9 bases unmatched. CDR1 and CDR2 from the germline V gene are LGHDT and YNNKEL (reference sequence). The CDR3 reads CASSYQTGSMNTEAFF. DNA of the CDR3: TGTGCCAGCAGCTACCAGACAGGGTCCATGAACACTGAAGCTTTCTTT.

V and J are TRBV6-1 and TRBJ1-4, with 8 bases identical to TRBD1. This CDR3 spans 15 amino acids. CDR1 is MNHNS and CDR2 is SASEGT in the germline V gene. Trimming at V came to 3 bases and at J to 8 bases, leaving 8 bases not matched to a gene. This chain's CDR3 is CASSDPGTGMEKLFF. The CDR3 DNA sequence: TGTGCCAGCAGTGACCCCGGGACAGGAATGGAAAAACTGTTTTTT.

The V call is TRBV2, the J call TRBJ1-5; TRBD1 aligns across 8 bases. This CDR3 is built from 13 residues. Per germline, CDR1 SNHLY and CDR2 FYNNEI. With V trimmed by 7 bases and J by 5 bases, 4 bases remained unmatched. CDR3 nucleotides: TGTGCCAGCACTGGACAGGGCCATCAGCCCCAGCATTTT. Amino acids: CASTGQGHQPQHF.

The rearrangement links TRBV5-4 to TRBJ2-5; maybe TRBD2 (6 bases). This CDR3 contains 15 residues. The V gene lost 1 base and the J gene lost 0 bases, with 10 bases spanning the gap. Germline V gene lookup returns CDR1 SGHNT and CDR2 YYREEE (reference sequence). In nucleotides, the CDR3 is TGTGCCAGCAGCTTGATGGGGGGATACCAAGAGACCCAGTACTTC. It translates to CASSLMGGYQETQYF.

The J gene is TRBJ1-4, the V gene TRBV9, with D perhaps TRBD1 (6 bases). Deletions cut 4 bases from V and 3 bases from J, with 16 bases between. Germline V gene sequence: CDR1 SGDLS, CDR2 YYNGEE. This CDR3 is 16 amino acids long. CDR3 sequence (DNA): TGTGCCAGCAGCCGACACGGGGGGACATCTAATGAAAAACTGTTTTTT. It is translated as CASSRHGGTSNEKLFF.

V and J are TRBV19 and TRBJ2-7; 9 nucleotides match TRBD1. The V and J ends lost 3 bases and 5 bases, in that order; junction bases with no gene match: 5. CDR1 and CDR2 from the germline V gene are LNHDA and SQIVND (reference sequence). The CDR3 is 14 residues long. DNA of the CDR3: TGTGCCAGTAGTATGGGACAGGGCCCCCACGAGCAGTACTTC. Residues: CASSMGQGPHEQYF.

The V and J genes are TRBV5-1 and TRBJ2-2; 8 bases are shared with TRBD1. CDR1 SGHRS and CDR2 YFSETQ come from the germline V gene. The CDR3 loop spans 15 amino acids. J was trimmed by 4 bases and V by 4 bases; bases with no gene match: 6. The CDR3 DNA is TGCGCCAGCAGCCGTGGGGACAGGACCACCGGGGAGCTGTTTTTT. Its protein product is CASSRGDRTTGELFF.

The CDR3 sequence is CASSDWDRTRIATQYF. In nucleotides, the CDR3 is TGTGCCAGCAGTGACTGGGACAGGACGAGAATTGCGACCCAGTACTTC. The chain joins TRBV25-1 to TRBJ2-5; 8 bases map to TRBD1. CDR1 MGHDK and CDR2 SYGVNS come from the germline V gene. This CDR3 region has 16 residues. V lost 3 bases to trimming and J lost 7 bases; unmatched junction nucleotides: 13.

The genes are TRBV2 and TRBJ1-2; 10 bases align to TRBD1. Per germline, CDR1 SNHLY and CDR2 FYNNEI. This CDR3 region has 14 residues. Trimming at V came to 6 bases and at J to 8 bases, leaving 9 bases not matched to a gene. CDR3 in DNA: TGTGCCAGCAGCGAGGGACAGGGGTTCGGCGGCTACACCTTC. Residues: CASSEGQGFGGYTF.

The genes are TRBV2 and TRBJ1-3; D not certain. The V and J ends lost 5 bases and 0 bases respectively, with 8 bases between them. The CDR3 is 14 residues long. CDR1 is SNHLY and CDR2 is FYNNEI in the germline V gene. CDR3 nucleotide sequence: TGTGCCAGCAGTCCGCCAGACTCTGGAAACACCATATATTTT. Residues: CASSPPDSGNTIYF.

This rearrangement joins TRBV10-3 to TRBJ1-3; 8 nucleotides line up with TRBD1. The CDR3 totals 16 residues. Germline trimming cut 7 bases from V and 3 bases from J; bases unmatched to any gene: 11. The germline V gene encodes CDR1 ENHRY and CDR2 SYGVKD. The CDR3: CAIIAGQGSYGNTIYF. The CDR3 DNA reads TGTGCCATCATTGCAGGACAGGGATCATATGGAAACACCATATATTTT.

In nucleotides, the CDR3 is TGCAGCTCCCCCCAACTGAGAGGCCGGGGGACGGCTAATGAAAAACTGTTTTTT. Its protein is CSSPQLRGRGTANEKLFF. The genes are TRBV29-1 and TRBJ1-4; weak D call: TRBD1 (5 bases). The CDR3 extends over 18 amino acids. The V end lost 8 bases, the J end lost 3 bases, and 28 bases lay between the germline ends. Germline CDR1 is SQVTM and CDR2 is ANQGSEA.

The chain employs TRBV23-1 and TRBJ2-7; D is perhaps TRBD2 (6 bases). TRBV23-1 is given ORF status, its function remaining uncertain. The CDR3 is made up of 16 amino acids. Trimming removed 2 bases from V and 5 bases from J, with 19 bases in between. Written as DNA, the CDR3 is TGCGCCAGCAGTCAAACCGGAAGGGAGGCTTTCCACGAGCAGTACTTC. Translating it yields CASSQTGREAFHEQYF.

The chain employs TRBV6-6 and TRBJ2-5, with D maybe TRBD2 (5 bases). V gave up 6 bases and J gave up 5 bases, with 19 bases separating them. CDR3 length: 15 amino acids. CDR1 is MNHNY and CDR2 is SVGAGI in the germline V gene (reference sequence). This chain's CDR3 is CASSHPGGDYETQYF. Written as DNA, the CDR3 is TGTGCCAGCAGCCACCCCGGCGGCGACTATGAGACCCAGTACTTC.

A few counts support this clone. V usage is TRBV19 and J usage is TRBJ1-3, with a weak D call TRBD1 (6 bases). The CDR3 runs 14 residues. V was shortened by 10 bases and J by 0 bases, with 13 bases between the two germline ends. CDR1 and CDR2 (germline): LNHDA, SQIVND (reference sequence). CDR3 protein: CATLDSHSGNTIYF. The CDR3 DNA sequence: TGTGCCACACTGGACAGTCACTCTGGAAACACCATATATTTT. Drawing the rest from reference TRBV19 and TRBJ1-3, the complete variable domain is DGGITQSPKYLFRKEGQNVTLSCEQNLNHDAMYWYRQDPGQGLRLIYYSQIVNDFQKGDIAEGYSVSREKKESFPLTVTSAQKNPTAFYLCATLDSHSGNTIYFGEGSWLTVV.

The V call is TRBV3-1 (or the pseudogene TRBV3-2), the J call TRBJ1-1; 8 nucleotides match TRBD1. There are 15 residues in the CDR3. The V gene end was trimmed by 4 bases and the J gene end by 0 bases; junction bases not matched to a gene: 4. In germline, CDR1 is LGHDT, CDR2 YNNKEL (reference sequence). CDR3 sequence reads: CASSPWTGLNTEAFF. The CDR3 DNA is TGTGCCAGCAGCCCGTGGACAGGGTTGAACACTGAAGCTTTCTTT.

The rearrangement links TRBV4-1 to TRBJ1-5; D is ambiguous. The CDR3 extends over 13 amino acids. CDR1 is MGHRA and CDR2 is YSYEKL in the germline V gene. The V end was cut by 0 bases, the J end by 6 bases, with 6 bases between. The CDR3 reads CASSQDQFQPQHF. In nucleotides, the CDR3 is TGCGCCAGCAGCCAAGATCAGTTTCAGCCCCAGCATTTT.